What follows are 10 T cell receptor beta chains derived from one specimen sequenced in a study of blood T cell repertoires in COVID-19. Profiling relied on immunoSEQ multiplex PCR, and the TCRdb table lists in-frame clones only, not all of them. This sample has about 210,000 clones, with around 80% found just once. What was sequenced was peripheral blood. The receptors were sampled from a middle-aged woman with acute or convalescent COVID-19.

DNA for the CDR3: TGTGCCAGCAGCCAAGTCGGGGGACTAGCCGACTACGAGCAGTACTTC. Translation gives CASSQVGGLADYEQYF. The chain couples TRBV14 to TRBJ2-7; 9 nucleotides align to TRBD2. The CDR3 is made up of 16 amino acids. Germline lookup yields CDR1 SGHDN and CDR2 FVKESK. V lost 1 base to trimming and J lost 3 bases; unmatched junction nucleotides: 7.

This chain uses TRBV11-1 with TRBJ2-1; the match to TRBD1 covers 8 bases. Germline V gene data show CDR1 as SGHAT and CDR2 as FQDESV (reference sequence). The CDR3 is 14 residues long. The J segment lost 3 bases and the V segment lost 4 bases, leaving 2 bases of the junction unmatched. The CDR3 DNA follows: TGTGCCAGCAGCTCGGACAGGGACTACAATGAGCAGTTCTTC. It translates to CASSSDRDYNEQFF.

The chain couples TRBV20-1 to TRBJ2-3; D not certain. The J call may be incorrect, as the DNA end agrees better with TRBJ1-5. The CDR3 covers 16 residues. Germline lookup yields CDR1 DFQATT and CDR2 SNEGSKA (reference sequence). The CDR3 reads CSASNLLGSPTDTQHF. CDR3 coding DNA: TGCAGTGCTAGTAACCTCCTCGGGAGCCCCACAGATACGCAGCATTTT.

The CDR3 region is CASSKEEQGSPRLYEQYF. The CDR3 DNA sequence: TGTGCCAGCAGCAAAGAGGAGCAGGGAAGCCCCCGCCTCTACGAGCAGTACTTC. This sequence joins TRBV21-1 and TRBJ2-7; TRBD1, the table's D call, was not compared with the DNA. TRBV21-1 is tagged as a pseudogene. The CDR3 is 18 amino acids.

This CDR3 is CASSLDTQYEQYF. The DNA for the CDR3 is TGTGCCAGCAGCTTGGACACGCAATACGAGCAGTACTTC. The chain recombines TRBV5-5 with TRBJ2-7, with unresolved D. The CDR3 has 13 residues. Trimming removed 0 bases at V and 4 bases at J, with 8 bases between. Germline CDR1 reads SGHKS; CDR2 reads YYEKEE (reference sequence). The whole variable domain, remainder taken from reference TRBV5-5 and TRBJ2-7, is DAGVTQSPTHLIKTRGQQVTLRCSPISGHKSVSWYQQVLGQGPQFIFQYYEKEERGRGNFPDRFSARQFPNYSSELNVNALLLGDSALYLCASSLDTQYEQYFGPGTRLTVT.

V gene TRBV2 combines with J gene TRBJ2-7; 8 bases match TRBD1. From germline, CDR1 is SNHLY and CDR2 FYNNEI. The CDR3 extends over 13 amino acids. The J segment lost 4 bases and the V segment lost 6 bases, leaving 5 bases of the junction unmatched. The CDR3 DNA sequence: TGTGCCAGCAGCCGACAGGGGCCGTACGAGCAGTACTTC. Encoded protein: CASSRQGPYEQYF.

This clone has only a few counts. The genes are TRBV6-1 and TRBJ2-1; TRBD2 agrees at 9 bases. Germline CDR1 and CDR2: MNHNS and SASEGT. The trim removed 4 bases at V and 1 base at J, leaving 5 bases unmatched. This CDR3 has 16 residues. The CDR3 nucleotides are TGTGCCAGCAGTGTTAGCGGGAGTGGTTCCTACAATGAGCAGTTCTTC. Translated: CASSVSGSGSYNEQFF.

The gene calls are TRBV9 and TRBJ2-1, with 12 positions matching TRBD2. CDR1 and CDR2 from the germline V gene are SGDLS and YYNGEE. V shed 4 bases and J 7 bases; nucleotides not matched to a gene: 12. This CDR3 spans 17 amino acids. The CDR3 bases are TGTGCCAGCAGCTTTTTGACTAGCGGGGGTCAGCGAAATGAGCAGTTCTTC. Its translation: CASSFLTSGGQRNEQFF.

The CDR3 bases are TGCGCCAGCAGCTTGGCCGGGACAGATCCCTATGGCTACACCTTC. Its protein is CASSLAGTDPYGYTF. The V and J genes are TRBV5-1 and TRBJ1-2; 7 nucleotides line up with TRBD1. V lost 0 bases and J lost 4; bases outside the gene matches: 6. Germline CDR1 SGHRS, CDR2 YFSETQ. The CDR3 runs to 15 residues.

The chain uses TRBV30 and TRBJ1-5, with TRBD1 identical over 9 bases. Germline V gene lookup returns CDR1 GTSNPN and CDR2 SVGIG (reference sequence). The CDR3 totals 17 residues. V dropped 2 bases and J dropped 0; count of bases not matched to a gene: 8. CDR3 residues: CAWSSPGQGHSNQPQHF. The DNA for the CDR3 is TGTGCCTGGAGTTCTCCGGGACAGGGTCATAGCAATCAGCCCCAGCATTTT.